This T cell receptor (beta chain) appears in the sequencing data of a study of OX40 agonist ivuxolimab in advanced cancers. Profiled with immunoSEQ multiplex PCR; TCRdb holds only in-frame clones, not every one. The table shows more than 45,000 clones, with roughly 84% occurring only once. This CDR3 comprises 17 residues. Germline values: CDR1 SEHNR, CDR2 FQNEAQ (reference sequence). Trimming left V 5 bases short and J 0 bases short, with 18 bases between. The rearrangement uses TRBV7-9 and TRBJ2-3; D is perhaps TRBD1 or TRBD2 (5 bases each). Sequences were derived from CD4+ or CD8+ T cells sorted from blood, sampled in a trial of the OX40 agonist ivuxolimab. The sequence came from an adult with an advanced solid tumor such as melanoma, head and neck, liver or kidney cancer. This chain's CDR3 is CASSIGAQSGSTDTQYF. CDR3 DNA sequence: TGTGCCAGCAGCATCGGGGCTCAGTCGGGGAGCACAGATACGCAGTATTTT. Full variable domain (rest looked up from reference TRBV7-9 and TRBJ2-3): DTGVSQNPRHKITKRGQNVTFRCDPISEHNRLYWYRQTLGQGPEFLTYFQNEAQLEKSRLLSDRFSAERPKGSFSTLEIQRTEQGDSAMYLCASSIGAQSGSTDTQYFGPGTRLTVL.